One T cell receptor (beta chain) is described in this entry. This specimen comes from a study of blood T cell repertoires in COVID-19. Study overall: Sources were T cells, B-cell-depleted T cells, or PBMCs; the material itself was cDNA or gDNA.

V lost 4 bases to trimming and J lost 11 bases; unmatched junction nucleotides: 12. Germline assignment: CDR1 LGHDT and CDR2 YNNKEL (reference sequence). The CDR3 sequence is 14 residues long. TCRdb's copy holds only in-frame clones and misses some; the assay was immunoSEQ multiplex PCR. The data hold 150,000 to 200,000 clones, with about 90% observed a single time. The sequence derives from a man between 60 and 70 years old with active or convalescent COVID-19. The rearrangement joins TRBV3-1 (or the pseudogene TRBV3-2) to TRBJ2-7; 9 positions agree with TRBD1. Sequenced: peripheral blood. The CDR3 protein is CASSRLPGQGRKYF. The CDR3 nucleotides are TGTGCCAGCAGCCGGTTACCGGGACAGGGAAGGAAGTACTTC.